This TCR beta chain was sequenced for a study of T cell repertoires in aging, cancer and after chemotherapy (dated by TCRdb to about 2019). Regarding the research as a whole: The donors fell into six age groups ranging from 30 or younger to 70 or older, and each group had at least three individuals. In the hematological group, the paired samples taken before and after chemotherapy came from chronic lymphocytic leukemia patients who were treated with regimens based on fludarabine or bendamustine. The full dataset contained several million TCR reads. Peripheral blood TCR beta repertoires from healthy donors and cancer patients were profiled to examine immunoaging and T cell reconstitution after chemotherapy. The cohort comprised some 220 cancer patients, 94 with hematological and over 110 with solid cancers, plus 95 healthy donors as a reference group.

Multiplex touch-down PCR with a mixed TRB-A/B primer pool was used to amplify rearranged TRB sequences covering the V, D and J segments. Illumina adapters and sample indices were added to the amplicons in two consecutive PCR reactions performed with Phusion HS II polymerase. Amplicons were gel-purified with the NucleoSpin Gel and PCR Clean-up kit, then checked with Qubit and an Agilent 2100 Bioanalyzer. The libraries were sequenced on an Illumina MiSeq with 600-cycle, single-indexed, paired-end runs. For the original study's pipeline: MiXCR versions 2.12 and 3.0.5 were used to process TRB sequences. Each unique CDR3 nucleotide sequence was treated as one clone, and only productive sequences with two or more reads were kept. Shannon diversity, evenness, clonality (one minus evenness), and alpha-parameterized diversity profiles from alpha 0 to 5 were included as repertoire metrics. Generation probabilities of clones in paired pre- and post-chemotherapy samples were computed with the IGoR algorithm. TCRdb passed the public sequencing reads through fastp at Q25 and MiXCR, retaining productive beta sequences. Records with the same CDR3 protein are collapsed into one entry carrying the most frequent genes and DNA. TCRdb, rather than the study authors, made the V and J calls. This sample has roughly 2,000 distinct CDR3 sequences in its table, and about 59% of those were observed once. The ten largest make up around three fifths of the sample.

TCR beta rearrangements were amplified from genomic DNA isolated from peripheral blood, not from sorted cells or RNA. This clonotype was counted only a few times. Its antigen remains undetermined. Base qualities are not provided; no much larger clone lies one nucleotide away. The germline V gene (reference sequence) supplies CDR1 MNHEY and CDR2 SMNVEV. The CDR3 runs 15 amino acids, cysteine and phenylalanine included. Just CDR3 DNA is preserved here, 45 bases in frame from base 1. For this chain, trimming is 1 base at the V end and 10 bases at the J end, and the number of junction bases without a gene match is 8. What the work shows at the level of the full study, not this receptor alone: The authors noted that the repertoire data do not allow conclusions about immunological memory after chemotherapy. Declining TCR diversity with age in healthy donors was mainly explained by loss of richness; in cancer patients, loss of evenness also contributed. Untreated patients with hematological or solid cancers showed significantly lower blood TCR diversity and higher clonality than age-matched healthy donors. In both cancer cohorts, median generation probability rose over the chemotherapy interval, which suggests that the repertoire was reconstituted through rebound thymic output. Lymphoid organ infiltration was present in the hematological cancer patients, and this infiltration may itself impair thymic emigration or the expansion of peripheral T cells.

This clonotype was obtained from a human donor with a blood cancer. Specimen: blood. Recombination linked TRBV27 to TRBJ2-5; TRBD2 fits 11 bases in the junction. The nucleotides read TGTGCCAGCAGTTTATACCCGCCGGGACTAGCGGTCCAGTACTTC. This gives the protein CASSLYPPGLAVQYF.